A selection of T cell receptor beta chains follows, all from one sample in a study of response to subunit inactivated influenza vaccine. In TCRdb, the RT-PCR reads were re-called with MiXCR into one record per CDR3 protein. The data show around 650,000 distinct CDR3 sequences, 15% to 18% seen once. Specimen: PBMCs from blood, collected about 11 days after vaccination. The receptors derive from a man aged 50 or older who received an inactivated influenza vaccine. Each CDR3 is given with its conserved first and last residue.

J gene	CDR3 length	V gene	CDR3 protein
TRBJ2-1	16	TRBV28	CASTPLGLAGRTEQFF
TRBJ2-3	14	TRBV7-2	CASSLAVSLDTQYF
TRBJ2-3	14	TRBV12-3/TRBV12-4	CASRQGISTDTQYF
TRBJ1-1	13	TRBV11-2	CASSLEAGGRAFF
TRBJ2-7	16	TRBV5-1	CASSLEGQGLFYEQYF
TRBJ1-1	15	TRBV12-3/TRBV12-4	CASRLGEAVNTEAFF
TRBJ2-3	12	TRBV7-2	CASSRGLDTQYF
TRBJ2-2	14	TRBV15	CATSSRVNTGELFF
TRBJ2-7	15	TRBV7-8	CASSRPGQGNYEQYF
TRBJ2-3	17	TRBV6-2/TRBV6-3	CASSFPTSGRTTDTQYF
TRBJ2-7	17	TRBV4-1	CASSQVLAAEANYEQYF
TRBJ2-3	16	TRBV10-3	CAISEFGGPTGDTQYF
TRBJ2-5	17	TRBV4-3	CASSQGLFGAVGETQYF
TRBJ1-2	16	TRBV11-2	CASSNPGPPGLGGYTF
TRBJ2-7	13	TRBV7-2	CASSLQGYYEQYF
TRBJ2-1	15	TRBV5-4	CASSLARDYRNEQFF
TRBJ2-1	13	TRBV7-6	CASSYDLRGGEFF
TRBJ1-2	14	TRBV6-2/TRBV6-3	CASSYDRGTYGYTF
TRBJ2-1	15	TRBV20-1	CSASHNRGIYNEQFF
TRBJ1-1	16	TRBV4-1	CASSQRGQGARTEAFF
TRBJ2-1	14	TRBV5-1	CASSLLESGDEQFF
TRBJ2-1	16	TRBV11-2	CASSRRRTTPYNEQFF
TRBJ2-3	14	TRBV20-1	CSARWGRRTDTQYF
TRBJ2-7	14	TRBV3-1	CASSRLTGSYEQYF
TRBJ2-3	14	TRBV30	CAWSVSPGPDTQYF
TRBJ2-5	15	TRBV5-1	CASSPGQGAIETQYF
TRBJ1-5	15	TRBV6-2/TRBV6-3	CASRGTGINNQPQHF
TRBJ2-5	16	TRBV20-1	CSAKLNRDKRGETQYF
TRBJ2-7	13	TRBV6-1	CASRDRGLYEQYF
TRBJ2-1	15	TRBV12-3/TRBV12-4	CASSYLVAGDHEQFF
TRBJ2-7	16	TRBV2	CASSEAWTSGNYEQYF
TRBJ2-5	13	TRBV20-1	CSAKRAGTETQYF
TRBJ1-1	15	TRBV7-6	CASSLAPQTNTEAFF
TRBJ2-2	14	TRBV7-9	CASSLAGYAGELFF
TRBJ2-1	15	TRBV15	CATSTAGGLLDEQFF
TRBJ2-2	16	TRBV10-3	CAITTGGHANTGELFF
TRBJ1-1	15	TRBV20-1	CSARDEGALHTEAFF
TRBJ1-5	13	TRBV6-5	CASSYQGAQPQHF
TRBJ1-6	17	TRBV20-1	CSAREGTGGSYNSPLHF
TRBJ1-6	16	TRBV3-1	CASSQLQGRRNSPLHF